A selection of T cell receptor beta chains follows, all from one sample in a study of shared clonotypes between healthy human individuals. Using immunoSEQ multiplex PCR, the repertoire was profiled, and TCRdb retains in-frame clones only, with some absent. The sample records roughly 220,000 clones, 65% being singletons. The sample was memory CD4+ T cells sorted from blood. These receptor sequences come from a man in his thirties or forties in good health. The CDR3 runs from the conserved cysteine through the conserved F or W. The D gene is left open where the match is weak. The listing skips clone size in some rows; elsewhere it reads once, few, many or a size class.

J,V,size,D,DNA,CDR3
TRBJ1-1,TRBV28,many,TRBD1,TGTGCCAGCAGGCCCGACAGGGGGCGATACACTGAAGCTTTCTTT,CASRPDRGRYTEAFF
TRBJ2-1,TRBV6-6,.,.,TGTGCCAGCAGCACAGGCCGTGTAGGCGGCAATGAGCAGTTCTTC,CASSTGRVGGNEQFF
TRBJ1-3,TRBV6-1,once,TRBD1,TGTGCCAGCAGTGAATGGGACAGGGCTGGAAACACCATATATTTT,CASSEWDRAGNTIYF
TRBJ1-1,TRBV2,few,.,TGTGCCAGCAGTCAAGACTTGTTACCCTCGAACACTGAAGCTTTCTTT,CASSQDLLPSNTEAFF
TRBJ2-7,TRBV7-6,.,.,TGTGCCAGCAGCTTAGAGGGGTCCAGGGCCGGCGAGCAGTACTTC,CASSLEGSRAGEQYF
TRBJ1-2,TRBV5-1,.,TRBD1,TGCGCCAGCAGCCTGGGCTTTCGGGACAGGGGCAAGTGGGGCTACACCTTC,CASSLGFRDRGKWGYTF
TRBJ2-5,TRBV19,.,.,TGTGCCAGTACCATCCCATTTTGGACCCAGTACTTC,CASTIPFWTQYF
TRBJ2-3,TRBV11-2,.,.,TGTGCCAGCACCCCAGACCATGGAGAGGGTAGCTGGTCAGATACGCAGTATTTT,CASTPDHGEGSWSDTQYF
TRBJ2-7,TRBV13,.,TRBD1,TGTGCCAGCAGCCGGAAACAGGGGAGCTACGAGCAGTACTTC,CASSRKQGSYEQYF
TRBJ2-5,TRBV5-5,once,TRBD2,TGTGCCAGCAGCCCGACTAGCGGGAGAACACAAGAGACCCAGTACTTC,CASSPTSGRTQETQYF
TRBJ2-1,TRBV18,.,TRBD2,TGTGCCAGCTCACCCGCGGGAGGGCCTCATGAGCAGTTCTTC,CASSPAGGPHEQFF
TRBJ2-2,TRBV5-1,few,.,TGCGCCAGCAGCCCCCTCCAGGGCTTGGGCGGGGAGCTGTTTTTT,CASSPLQGLGGELFF
TRBJ2-5,TRBV2,.,.,TGTGCCAGCACCCCGGTGCCGCGGGAGACCCAGTACTTC,CASTPVPRETQYF
TRBJ2-1,TRBV5-5,.,.,TGTGCCAGCAGCTTAGGTTACTTGAATGAGCAGTTCTTC,CASSLGYLNEQFF
TRBJ1-4,TRBV5-6,.,.,TGTGCCAGCAGCTTTTTGTCGATGAATGAAAAACTGTTTTTT,CASSFLSMNEKLFF
TRBJ2-1,TRBV27,.,TRBD2,TGTGCCAGCAGCCCGGCTAGCGGGAGGGAATCCTACAATGAGCAGTTCTTC,CASSPASGRESYNEQFF
TRBJ2-1,TRBV4-1,few,.,TGCGCCAGCAGCCAAGAATGGCGGGTCTCCTACAATGAGCAGTTCTTC,CASSQEWRVSYNEQFF
TRBJ2-1,TRBV5-1,medium-sized,TRBD2,TGCGCCAGCAGGTCCGGGACTAGCGGTCTCAATGAGCAGTTCTTC,CASRSGTSGLNEQFF
TRBJ2-5,TRBV4-2,.,.,TGTGCCAGCAGCCAAGAGTCTCAAGAGACCCAGTACTTC,CASSQESQETQYF
TRBJ2-3,TRBV9,.,TRBD2,TGTGCCAGCGGGGCGGGAGGGTTCACAGATACGCAGTATTTT,CASGAGGFTDTQYF
TRBJ2-3,TRBV5-8,.,TRBD2,TGTGCCAGCAGCTTGGCCTTGGCTAGCGGGAGCGGGGAAGATACGCAGTATTTT,CASSLALASGSGEDTQYF
TRBJ2-6,TRBV5-1,.,.,TGCGCCAGCAGCTTGGATTATGGGGGTGCTGCTGGGGCCAACGTCCTGACTTTC,CASSLDYGGAAGANVLTF
TRBJ2-2,TRBV19,.,.,TGTGCCAGTAGAGTTGGGGGCGCGAACACCGGGGAGCTGTTTTTT,CASRVGGANTGELFF
TRBJ2-1,TRBV11-2,.,TRBD1,TGTGCCAGCAGCTTAGGACGGGGACAGGGACCTTACAATGAGCAGTTCTTC,CASSLGRGQGPYNEQFF
TRBJ2-3,TRBV5-1,many,.,TGCGCCAGCAAGACAGGGACTAGCACAGATACGCAGTATTTT,CASKTGTSTDTQYF
TRBJ1-1,TRBV7-8,few,TRBD1,TGTGCCAGCAGCTTAATGCAGGGGGACACTGAAGCTTTCTTT,CASSLMQGDTEAFF
TRBJ2-5,TRBV10-2,.,TRBD1,TGCGCCAGCAGGGGTGGACAGGGGGCAGAGACCCAGTACTTC,CASRGGQGAETQYF
TRBJ2-2,TRBV7-8,.,.,TGTGCCAGCAGCTTAGGGGCCGGGGAGCTGTTTTTT,CASSLGAGELFF
TRBJ2-3,TRBV11-3,few,TRBD2,TGTGCCAGCAGCTTGGGGACTAGCGGCACAGATACGCAGTATTTT,CASSLGTSGTDTQYF
TRBJ2-1,TRBV5-6,.,TRBD1,TGTGCCAGCAGGTCCTGGGACAGGGTCTACAATGAGCAGTTCTTC,CASRSWDRVYNEQFF
TRBJ2-7,TRBV2,once,TRBD2,TGTGCCAGCAGTGAACCGTTGGGGCTAGCGGGTAAAGAGCAGTACTTC,CASSEPLGLAGKEQYF
TRBJ2-7,TRBV25-1,few,TRBD1,TGTGCCAGCAGTGAAGAGGTCCGGGACAGGGCGAGCGAGCAGTACTTC,CASSEEVRDRASEQYF
TRBJ2-5,TRBV25-1,few,TRBD1,TGTGCCAGCAGACGACAGGGCGAGACCCAGTACTTC,CASRRQGETQYF
TRBJ2-7,TRBV5-1,.,.,TGCGCCAGCACCTATGGCGGGTTTCCCTACGAGCAGTACTTC,CASTYGGFPYEQYF
TRBJ2-3,TRBV29-1,.,.,TGCAGCCTCTCTTACAGCGCCACAGATACGCAGTATTTT,CSLSYSATDTQYF
TRBJ1-2,TRBV10-3,.,.,TGTGCCATCAGTCCGGACAACTATGGCTACACCTTC,CAISPDNYGYTF
TRBJ1-5,TRBV6-5,.,.,TGTGCCAGCAAGTCACTTTTAGGGGGTAATCAGCCCCAGCATTTT,CASKSLLGGNQPQHF
TRBJ2-1,TRBV19,.,.,TGTGCCAGTAGTATTGGGGGCGGCCAGGGTGGCCCCAATGAGCAGTTCTTC,CASSIGGGQGGPNEQFF
TRBJ2-3,TRBV7-2,.,TRBD1,TGTGCCAGCAGCCCAAGTGGGAGGACAGGGGGGTTGGATACGCAGTATTTT,CASSPSGRTGGLDTQYF
TRBJ2-7,TRBV30,.,.,TGTGCCTGGAGTGTTGGGGATTACGAGCAGTACTTC,CAWSVGDYEQYF
TRBJ2-3,TRBV7-3,.,.,TGTGCCAGCAGCTTAGCGGGACGAACAGATACGCAGTATTTT,CASSLAGRTDTQYF
TRBJ2-1,TRBV4-1,few,.,TGCGCCAGCAGCCAAGAATCTAGGAGGCAGTTCTTC,CASSQESRRQFF
TRBJ2-7,TRBV19,.,.,TGTGCCAGTAGTCCGCAGGAGGGCTACGAGCAGTACTTC,CASSPQEGYEQYF
TRBJ2-2,TRBV30,.,.,TGTGCCTGGAGTGTCGGAGGCACCGGGGAGCTGTTTTTT,CAWSVGGTGELFF
TRBJ2-7,TRBV7-2,.,.,TGTGCCAGCAGCGCCAACGAGGGCGACGAGCAGTACTTC,CASSANEGDEQYF
TRBJ2-1,TRBV5-4,.,.,TGTGCCAGCAGCTTGGCCCGGGCAGGGAGCAATGAGCAGTTCTTC,CASSLARAGSNEQFF
TRBJ2-7,TRBV9,.,.,TGTGCCAGCAGCGCCGACCCCGGGAAGGGGGTTGAGCAGTACTTC,CASSADPGKGVEQYF
TRBJ2-5,TRBV5-4,.,TRBD2,TGTGCCAGCGCATTCGGGGGGGAGGCCGGAGAGACCCAGTACTTC,CASAFGGEAGETQYF
TRBJ1-5,TRBV5-4,.,TRBD1,TGTGCCAGCAGCCCGGGACAGGGCCAGGCTCAGCCCCAGCATTTT,CASSPGQGQAQPQHF
TRBJ2-3,TRBV4-1,.,TRBD2,TGCGCCAGCAGCCAATCACAGCCGGGACTAGCGGGACCCACAGATACGCAGTATTTT,CASSQSQPGLAGPTDTQYF
TRBJ2-7,TRBV11-3,.,.,TGTGCCAGCAGCTACCCGGGGGACAGCTACGAGCAGTACTTC,CASSYPGDSYEQYF
TRBJ2-7,TRBV6-1,.,TRBD1,TGTGCCAGCAGGTTCGCGGGACAGGGGTGGTACGAGCAGTACTTC,CASRFAGQGWYEQYF
TRBJ2-7,TRBV6-6,.,.,TGTGCCAGCAGGCTCTCCTACGAGCAGTACTTC,CASRLSYEQYF
TRBJ1-5,TRBV19,many,.,TGTGCCAGTAGTATTCTTCCCGACAATCAGCCCCAGCATTTT,CASSILPDNQPQHF
TRBJ2-1,TRBV6-1,.,.,TGTGCCAGCAACCTCGGAGGGGTGCAGTTCTTC,CASNLGGVQFF